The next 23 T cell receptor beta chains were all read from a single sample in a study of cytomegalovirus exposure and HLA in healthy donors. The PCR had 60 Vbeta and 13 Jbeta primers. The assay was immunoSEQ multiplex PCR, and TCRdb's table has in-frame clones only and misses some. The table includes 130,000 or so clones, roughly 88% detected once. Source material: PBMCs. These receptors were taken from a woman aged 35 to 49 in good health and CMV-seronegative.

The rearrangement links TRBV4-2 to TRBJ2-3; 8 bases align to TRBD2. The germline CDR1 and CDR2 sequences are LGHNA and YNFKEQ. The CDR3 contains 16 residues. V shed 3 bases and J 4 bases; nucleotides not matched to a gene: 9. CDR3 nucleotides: TGTGCCAGCAGCCAGGGTGCGGGACTAGGATCAGATACGCAGTATTTT. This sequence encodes CASSQGAGLGSDTQYF.

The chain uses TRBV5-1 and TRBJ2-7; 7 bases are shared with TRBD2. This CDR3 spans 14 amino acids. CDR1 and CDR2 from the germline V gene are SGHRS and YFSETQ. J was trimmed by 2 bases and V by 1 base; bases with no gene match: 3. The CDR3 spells CASSLPRETYEQYF. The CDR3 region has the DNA TGCGCCAGCAGCTTGCCGCGGGAGACCTACGAGCAGTACTTC. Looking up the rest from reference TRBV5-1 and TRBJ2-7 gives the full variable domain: KAGVTQTPRYLIKTRGQQVTLSCSPISGHRSVSWYQQTPGQGLQFLFEYFSETQRNKGNFPGRFSGRQFSNSRSEMNVSTLELGDSALYLCASSLPRETYEQYFGPGTRLTVT.

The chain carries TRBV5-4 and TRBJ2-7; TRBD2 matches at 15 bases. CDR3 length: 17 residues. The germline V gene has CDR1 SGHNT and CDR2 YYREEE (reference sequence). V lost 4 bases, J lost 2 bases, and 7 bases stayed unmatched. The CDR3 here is CASSKGLAGGTTYEQYF. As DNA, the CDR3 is TGTGCCAGCAGCAAGGGACTAGCGGGAGGCACTACCTACGAGCAGTACTTC. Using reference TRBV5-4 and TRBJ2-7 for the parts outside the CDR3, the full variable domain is ETGVTQSPTHLIKTRGQQVTLRCSSQSGHNTVSWYQQALGQGPQFIFQYYREEENGRGNFPPRFSGLQFPNYSSELNVNALELDDSALYLCASSKGLAGGTTYEQYFGPGTRLTVT.

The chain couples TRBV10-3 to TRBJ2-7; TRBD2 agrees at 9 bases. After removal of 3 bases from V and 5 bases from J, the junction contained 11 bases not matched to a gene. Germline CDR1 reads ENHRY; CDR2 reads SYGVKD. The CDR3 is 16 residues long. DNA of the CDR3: TGTGCCATCAGTGACCCGAGTGCGGGAGGGCCCCACGAGCAGTACTTC. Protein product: CAISDPSAGGPHEQYF.

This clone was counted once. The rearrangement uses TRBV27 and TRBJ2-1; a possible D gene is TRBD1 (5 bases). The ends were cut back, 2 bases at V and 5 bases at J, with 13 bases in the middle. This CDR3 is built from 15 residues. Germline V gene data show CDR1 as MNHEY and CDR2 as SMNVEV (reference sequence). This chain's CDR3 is CASSLRLGDNNEQFF. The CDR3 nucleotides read TGTGCCAGCAGTTTAAGGCTAGGGGATAACAATGAGCAGTTCTTC.

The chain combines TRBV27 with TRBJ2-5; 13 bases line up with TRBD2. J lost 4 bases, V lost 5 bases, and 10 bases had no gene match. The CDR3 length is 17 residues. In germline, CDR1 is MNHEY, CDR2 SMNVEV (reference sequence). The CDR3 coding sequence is TGTGCCAGCAGTCCCCGGGGACTAGCGGGGATTCGAGAGACCCAGTACTTC. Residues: CASSPRGLAGIRETQYF.

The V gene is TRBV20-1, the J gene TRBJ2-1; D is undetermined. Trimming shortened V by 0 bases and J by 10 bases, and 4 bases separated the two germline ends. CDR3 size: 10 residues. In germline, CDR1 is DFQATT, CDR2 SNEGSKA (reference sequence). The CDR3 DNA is TGCAGTGCTAGAGAAATAGAGCAGTTCTTC. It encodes CSAREIEQFF.

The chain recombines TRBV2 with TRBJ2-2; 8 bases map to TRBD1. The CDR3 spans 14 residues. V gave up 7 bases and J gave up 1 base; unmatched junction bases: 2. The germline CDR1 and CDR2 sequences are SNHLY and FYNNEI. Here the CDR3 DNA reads TGTGCCAGCAAGGGACAGGTGAACACCGGGGAGCTGTTTTTT. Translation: CASKGQVNTGELFF.

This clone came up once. As DNA, the CDR3 is TGTGCCAGCAGTCTACGGCGGGGAGCTTGGGAGCAGTACTTC. Translating it yields CASSLRRGAWEQYF. This chain uses TRBV6-5 with TRBJ2-7; D perhaps matches TRBD2 (6 bases). CDR3 length: 14 residues. Trimming cost V 5 bases and J 7 bases, with 18 bases left between them. Germline V lookup: CDR1 MNHEY, CDR2 SVGAGI.

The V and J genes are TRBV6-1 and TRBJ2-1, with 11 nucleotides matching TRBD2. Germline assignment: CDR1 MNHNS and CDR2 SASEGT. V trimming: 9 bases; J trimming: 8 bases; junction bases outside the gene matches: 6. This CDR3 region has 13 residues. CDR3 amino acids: CASTSGSNHEQFF. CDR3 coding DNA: TGTGCCAGTACTAGCGGGAGTAACCATGAGCAGTTCTTC.

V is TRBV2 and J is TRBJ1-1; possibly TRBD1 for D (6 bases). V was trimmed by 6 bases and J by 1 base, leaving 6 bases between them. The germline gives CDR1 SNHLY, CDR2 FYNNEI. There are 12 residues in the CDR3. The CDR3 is CASRGQNTEAFF. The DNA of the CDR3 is TGTGCCAGCAGGGGACAGAACACTGAAGCTTTCTTT.

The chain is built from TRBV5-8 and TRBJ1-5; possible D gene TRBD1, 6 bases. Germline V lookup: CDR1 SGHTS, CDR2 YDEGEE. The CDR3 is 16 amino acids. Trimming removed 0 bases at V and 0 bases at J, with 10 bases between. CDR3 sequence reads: CASSLAGHHSNQPQHF. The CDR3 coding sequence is TGTGCCAGCAGCTTGGCGGGACACCATAGCAATCAGCCCCAGCATTTT.

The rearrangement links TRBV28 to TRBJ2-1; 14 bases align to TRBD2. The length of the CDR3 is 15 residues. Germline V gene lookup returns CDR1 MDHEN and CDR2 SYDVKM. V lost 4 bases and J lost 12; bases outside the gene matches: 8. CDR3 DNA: TGTGCCAGCAGTTCTCCGGGACTAGCGGGAGATAGGCAGTTCTTC. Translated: CASSSPGLAGDRQFF.

The CDR3 is CASSLQISYEQYF. The CDR3 nucleotides read TGTGCCAGCAGCTTACAAATCTCCTACGAGCAGTACTTC. The chain recombines TRBV5-4 with TRBJ2-7; no definite D call. CDR1 is SGHNT and CDR2 is YYREEE in the germline V gene (reference sequence). Trimming removed 2 bases at V and 0 bases at J, with 6 bases between. The CDR3 is made up of 13 amino acids.

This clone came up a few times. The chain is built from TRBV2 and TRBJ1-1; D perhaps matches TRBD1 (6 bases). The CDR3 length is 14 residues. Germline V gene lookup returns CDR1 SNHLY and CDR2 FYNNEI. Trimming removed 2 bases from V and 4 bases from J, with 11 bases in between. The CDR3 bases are TGTGCCAGCAGTGAACTTGGGGGCTCCACTGAAGCTTTCTTT. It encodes CASSELGGSTEAFF.

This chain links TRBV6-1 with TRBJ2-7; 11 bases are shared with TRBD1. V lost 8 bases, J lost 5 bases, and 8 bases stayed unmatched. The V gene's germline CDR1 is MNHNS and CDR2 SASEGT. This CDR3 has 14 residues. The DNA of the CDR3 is TGTGCCAGCCGACTGGACAGGGGGCGCAACGAGCAGTACTTC. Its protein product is CASRLDRGRNEQYF.

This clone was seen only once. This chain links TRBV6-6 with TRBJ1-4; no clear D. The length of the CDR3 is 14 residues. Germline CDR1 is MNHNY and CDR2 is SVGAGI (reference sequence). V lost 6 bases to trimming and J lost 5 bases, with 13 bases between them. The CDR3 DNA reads TGTGCCAGCAGATCACCTGTGGAGAATGAAAAACTGTTTTTT. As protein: CASRSPVENEKLFF.

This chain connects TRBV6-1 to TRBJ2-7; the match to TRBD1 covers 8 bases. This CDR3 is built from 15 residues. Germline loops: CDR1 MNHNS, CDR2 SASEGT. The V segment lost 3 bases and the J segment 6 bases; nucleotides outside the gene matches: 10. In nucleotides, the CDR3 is TGTGCCAGCAGTGAGGAGGGCCAGGGGGCGGGCGAGCAGTACTTC. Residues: CASSEEGQGAGEQYF.

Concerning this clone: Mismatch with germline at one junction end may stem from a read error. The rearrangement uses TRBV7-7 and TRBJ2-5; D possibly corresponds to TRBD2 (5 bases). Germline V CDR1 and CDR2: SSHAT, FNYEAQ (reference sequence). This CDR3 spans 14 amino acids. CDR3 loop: CASSSGSNQETQYF. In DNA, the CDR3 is TGTGCTAGCAGCTCTGGGAGTAACCAAGAGACCCAGTACTTC.

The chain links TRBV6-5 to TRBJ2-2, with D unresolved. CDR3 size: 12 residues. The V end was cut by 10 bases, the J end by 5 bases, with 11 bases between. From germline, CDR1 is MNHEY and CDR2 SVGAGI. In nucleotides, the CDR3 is TGTGCCACTCGTTTATCGACCGGGGAGCTGTTTTTT. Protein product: CATRLSTGELFF.

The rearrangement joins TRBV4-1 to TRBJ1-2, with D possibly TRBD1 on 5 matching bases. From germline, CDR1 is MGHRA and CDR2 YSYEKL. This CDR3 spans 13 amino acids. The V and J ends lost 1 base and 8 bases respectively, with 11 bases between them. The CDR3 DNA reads TGCGCCAGCAGCCAAGTGGGGGGGTCCGGCTACACCTTC. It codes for CASSQVGGSGYTF.

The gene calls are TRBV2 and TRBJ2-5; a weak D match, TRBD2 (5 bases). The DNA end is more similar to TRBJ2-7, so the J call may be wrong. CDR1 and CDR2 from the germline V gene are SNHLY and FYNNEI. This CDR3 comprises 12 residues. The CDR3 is CASKRETYEQYF. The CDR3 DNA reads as TGTGCCAGCAAAAGGGAGACCTACGAGCAGTACTTC.

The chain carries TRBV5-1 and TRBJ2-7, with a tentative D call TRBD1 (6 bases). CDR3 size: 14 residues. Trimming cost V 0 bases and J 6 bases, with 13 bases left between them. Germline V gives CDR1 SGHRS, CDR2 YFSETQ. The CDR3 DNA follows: TGCGCCAGCAGCTTGGGTCCTACCAGGGGCGAGCAGTACTTC. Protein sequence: CASSLGPTRGEQYF.